This T cell receptor (beta chain) was captured by sequencing in a study of OX40 agonist ivuxolimab in advanced cancers. Germline V gives CDR1 SGHRS, CDR2 YFSETQ. The CDR3 has 14 residues. This clone was observed once. Measured with immunoSEQ multiplex PCR; TCRdb has only the in-frame clones, and not every one. This sample has 70,000 to 80,000 clones, with roughly 84% found just once. The sequencing here drew on CD4+ or CD8+ T cells sorted from blood, taken in a trial of the OX40 agonist ivuxolimab. The TCR comes from an adult with an advanced solid tumor such as melanoma, head and neck, liver or kidney cancer. The chain has TRBV5-1 and TRBJ2-5; 7 positions match TRBD2. The DNA matches TRBJ2-7 better at its end, which makes the J call doubtful. In DNA form, the CDR3 reads TGCGCCAGCAGCTGGTGGGCGGGAGCCGGCGAGCAGTACTTC. It codes for CASSWWAGAGEQYF.